The present T cell receptor beta chain was sequenced within a study of blood T cell repertoires in COVID-19. Study information: Both acute and convalescent COVID-19 samples were obtained from the United States, Italy and Spain. T cells, B-cell-depleted T cells, or PBMCs provided the cDNA or gDNA that served as material.

Original processing notes: Reference gene primers were amplified, and this amplification served to estimate nucleated cell counts. The data were produced by immunoSEQ multiplex PCR, yet TCRdb's version contains in-frame clones alone and is incomplete. V, J and clone size derive from that table, while D and trimming were established from the DNA sequence. The sample records roughly 200,000 clones, 65% to 90% being singletons. The CDR3 contains 15 residues. Germline V lookup: CDR1 SEHNR, CDR2 FQNEAQ (reference sequence). Losses at the gene ends were 5 bases for V and 7 bases for J; bases not matched to a gene: 7.

The source material was peripheral blood. This receptor was obtained from a man older than 75 with acute or convalescent COVID-19. V gene TRBV7-9 combines with J gene TRBJ1-5; TRBD1 matches 11 bases. CDR3 coding DNA: TGTGCCAGCAGCCTCGGACAGGGGGCAGGACAGCCCCAGCATTTT. Protein sequence: CASSLGQGAGQPQHF.